A single sample is the source of the 23 T cell receptor beta chains below, sequenced in a study of spatial heterogeneity in lung cancer. General study findings and limits: It was found that expanded intratumoral alpha and beta TCR counts tracked tumor mutation counts.

Antigens for these TCRs are unknown. One entry per CDR3 protein results from TCRdb running MiXCR on the 5' RACE reads. The sample includes 10,000 or so distinct CDR3 sequences, approximately 12% of them seen just once. The time point was: sample taken at primary tumor resection. Specimen: lung tumor tissue, collected at surgery. These receptors were obtained from a male donor with early-stage non-small cell lung cancer.

This clonotype was recorded many times. The V gene is TRBV27, the J gene TRBJ2-7; 14 nucleotides match TRBD2. The germline gives CDR1 MNHEY, CDR2 SMNVEV (reference sequence). This CDR3 comprises 14 residues. The V and J ends lost 6 bases and 6 bases, in that order; junction bases with no gene match: 4. CDR3 nucleotides: TGTGCCAGCAGCCCCGGGACTAGCGGGGGCGAGCAGTACTTC. Translated: CASSPGTSGGEQYF.

This clonotype has ten or more counts. This rearrangement joins TRBV11-2 to TRBJ2-2; D perhaps matches TRBD1 (6 bases). Germline CDR1 reads SGHAT; CDR2 reads FQNNGV. The CDR3 is made up of 15 amino acids. Trimming cost V 5 bases and J 5 bases, with 15 bases left between them. CDR3 loop: CASSPPAQGTGELFF. CDR3 sequence (DNA): TGTGCCAGCAGCCCGCCGGCCCAGGGGACCGGGGAGCTGTTTTTT.

The V call is TRBV20-1, the J call TRBJ1-1; no reliable D call. This CDR3 spans 13 amino acids. The germline gives CDR1 DFQATT, CDR2 SNEGSKA (reference sequence). The CDR3 DNA follows: TGCAACACGTTCAGAGGGTTGGTCGCTGAAGCTTTCTTT. Encoded protein: CNTFRGLVAEAFF.

This clonotype came up many times. This chain uses TRBV5-1 with TRBJ2-3, with D unclear. The CDR3 length is 11 residues. Looked up from germline, CDR1 is SGHRS and CDR2 is YFSETQ. The V and J ends lost 3 bases and 6 bases respectively, with 5 bases between them. The CDR3 sequence is CASSSPDTQYF. The CDR3 nucleotides are TGCGCCAGCAGCTCCCCTGATACGCAGTATTTT.

This clonotype was seen at least ten times. The genes are TRBV7-8 and TRBJ2-3; 9 nucleotides match TRBD1. With 2 bases clipped from V and 5 bases from J, the junction kept 8 bases outside the gene matches. CDR3 size: 16 residues. Per germline, CDR1 SGHVS and CDR2 FQNEAQ. The CDR3 region has the DNA TGTGCCAGCAGCTTAACACAGGGGGCTACGTTAGATACGCAGTATTTT. Translation: CASSLTQGATLDTQYF.

In its sample, this clonotype was seen many times. The chain is built from TRBV7-9 and TRBJ2-5; 7 nucleotides agree with TRBD2. V lost 5 bases, J lost 0 bases, and 6 bases stayed unmatched. CDR1 is SEHNR and CDR2 is FQNEAQ in the germline V gene (reference sequence). The CDR3 has 15 amino acids. The CDR3 spells CASSPRSGNQETQYF. CDR3 sequence (DNA): TGTGCCAGCAGCCCCAGAAGCGGGAACCAAGAGACCCAGTACTTC.

At least ten counts were recorded for this clonotype. This sequence joins TRBV5-5 and TRBJ1-3; no firm D call. The CDR3 totals 15 residues. V was trimmed by 2 bases and J by 0 bases, leaving 9 bases between them. Germline values: CDR1 SGHKS, CDR2 YYEKEE (reference sequence). The DNA for the CDR3 is TGTGCCAGCAGCTTCACAGCCTACTCTGGAAACACCATATATTTT. It codes for CASSFTAYSGNTIYF.

The rearrangement uses TRBV21-1 and TRBJ2-6; TRBD1, the D gene given by the table, was not confirmed from the DNA. TRBV21-1 is labeled a pseudogene. The CDR3 has 16 residues. CDR3 in amino acids: CATRDSPCSGANVLTF. The DNA for the CDR3 is TGTGCCACCCGGGACAGCCCTTGCTCTGGGGCCAACGTCCTGACTTTC.

This clonotype is medium-sized (0.01 to 0.1%) in the sample. The chain combines TRBV6-5 with TRBJ2-7, with D perhaps assigned TRBD1 or TRBD2 (6 bases each). CDR3 length: 16 residues. Trimming stripped 0 bases from V and 3 bases from J, with 15 bases between. CDR1 and CDR2 (germline): MNHEY, SVGAGI. The CDR3 protein is CASSYSSLGGVYEQYF. CDR3 in DNA: TGTGCCAGCAGTTACTCGTCCCTGGGGGGCGTCTACGAGCAGTACTTC.

The chain has TRBV4-1 and TRBJ2-7, with D possibly TRBD2 on 6 matching bases. The CDR3 has 14 amino acids. Germline CDR1 is MGHRA and CDR2 is YSYEKL. Trimming cost V 1 base and J 3 bases, with 10 bases left between them. CDR3 DNA: TGCGCCAGCAGCCAAGCCCTCGGGAGCTACGAGCAGTACTTC. Protein: CASSQALGSYEQYF.

The sample holds many counts of this clonotype. The CDR3 reads CASSYSGFEQFF. DNA of the CDR3: TGTGCCAGCAGTTACTCGGGGTTTGAGCAGTTCTTC. The chain joins TRBV6-2 or TRBV6-3 to TRBJ2-1; D call uncertain. Trimming removed 0 bases at V and 9 bases at J, with 6 bases between. The CDR3 runs 12 residues. Germline V gene sequence: CDR1 MNHEY, CDR2 SVGEGT.

By share of the sample, this clonotype is medium-sized. The V gene is TRBV13, the J gene TRBJ2-1, with D uncertain. The CDR3 covers 11 residues. Deletions cut 8 bases from V and 7 bases from J, with 9 bases between. Per germline, CDR1 PRHDT and CDR2 FYEKMQ (reference sequence). The CDR3 protein is CASAVGNEQFF. In DNA, the CDR3 is TGTGCCAGCGCCGTGGGTAATGAGCAGTTCTTC.

This clonotype qualifies as medium-sized (0.01 to 0.1%). The chain links TRBV20-1 to TRBJ2-7; the match to TRBD2 covers 9 bases. V dropped 3 bases and J dropped 4; count of bases not matched to a gene: 1. Germline V lookup: CDR1 DFQATT, CDR2 SNEGSKA (reference sequence). This CDR3 region has 12 residues. The CDR3 region has the DNA TGCAGTGCTAGGCGGGAGGGGTACGAGCAGTACTTC. The encoded protein is CSARREGYEQYF.

This clonotype was observed many times. This rearrangement joins TRBV28 to TRBJ1-2; no definite D call. Trimming pared 1 base from V and 4 bases from J, leaving 7 bases between. Germline V gene sequence: CDR1 MDHEN, CDR2 SYDVKM. The CDR3 is 13 amino acids. CDR3 amino acids: CASSLSPPYGYTF. CDR3 coding DNA: TGTGCCAGCAGTTTATCCCCCCCCTATGGCTACACCTTC.

This clonotype was counted ten times or more. The chain joins TRBV12-3 or TRBV12-4 to TRBJ2-5; no reliable D call. The CDR3 sequence is 13 residues long. Trimming shortened V by 2 bases and J by 3 bases, and 7 bases separated the two germline ends. Here the CDR3 DNA reads TGTGCCAGCAGTTTAATATGGGAAGAGACCCAGTACTTC. Translation gives CASSLIWEETQYF.

This clonotype is medium-sized in the sample. The chain employs TRBV27 and TRBJ2-1; 7 nucleotides line up with TRBD2. The germline V gene has CDR1 MNHEY and CDR2 SMNVEV (reference sequence). V was pared by 8 bases and J by 0 bases, with 10 bases of the junction left unmatched. The CDR3 extends over 16 amino acids. The CDR3 loop is CASREKAGSSYNEQFF. The CDR3 coding sequence is TGTGCCAGCCGAGAAAAAGCGGGATCCTCCTACAATGAGCAGTTCTTC.

Ten or more counts support this clonotype. The chain couples TRBV11-3 to TRBJ2-7; D ambiguous. The germline V gene has CDR1 SGHNT and CDR2 YENEEA. The CDR3 length is 14 residues. Trimming removed 5 bases from V and 2 bases from J, with 13 bases in between. The CDR3 loop is CASSPPRWPYEQYF. CDR3 nucleotide sequence: TGTGCCAGCAGCCCCCCCCGTTGGCCCTACGAGCAGTACTTC.

In its sample, this clonotype was seen many times. The chain is built from TRBV3-1 and TRBJ2-1, with TRBD1 matching 7 bases. CDR1 and CDR2 (germline): LGHDT, YNNKEL (reference sequence). V shed 4 bases, J shed 1 base, and the junction held 7 bases outside the gene matches. This CDR3 contains 16 residues. The CDR3 DNA reads TGTGCCAGCAGCCCCACGGGACAGACTTCCTACAATGAGCAGTTCTTC. It translates to CASSPTGQTSYNEQFF.

By frequency in the sample, this clonotype is medium-sized (0.01 to 0.1%). The chain combines TRBV24-1 with TRBJ2-5; D gene uncertain. V lost 9 bases to trimming and J lost 2 bases, with 9 bases between them. The CDR3 runs 12 residues. The germline CDR1 and CDR2 sequences are KGHDR and SFDVKD. The chain's CDR3 is CATAGEQETQYF. The CDR3 bases are TGTGCCACCGCCGGTGAACAAGAGACCCAGTACTTC.

This clonotype has more than one count but fewer than ten. The chain carries TRBV29-1 and TRBJ2-3; D possibly matches TRBD1 or TRBD2 (5 bases each). Germline loops: CDR1 SQVTM, CDR2 ANQGSEA. V was clipped by 7 bases and J by 1 base, with 9 bases between them. The CDR3 has 12 amino acids. The CDR3 DNA reads TGCAGCGCGTTGGGGGGCACAGATACGCAGTATTTT. It specifies CSALGGTDTQYF.

This clonotype was detected many times. The chain is built from TRBV10-2 and TRBJ2-2, with TRBD2 matching over 13 bases. Germline CDR1 reads WSHSY; CDR2 reads SAAADI. This CDR3 contains 17 residues. The V segment lost 5 bases and the J segment 8 bases; nucleotides outside the gene matches: 11. CDR3 loop: CASSLEAGTSGNGELFF. As DNA, the CDR3 is TGCGCCAGCAGTCTCGAAGCCGGGACTAGCGGGAATGGGGAGCTGTTTTTT.

Note on this clonotype: A junction boundary mismatches the germline segment, possibly from a read error. This chain connects TRBV3-1 to TRBJ1-5; perhaps TRBD1 as D (5 bases). This CDR3 is built from 14 residues. Germline V gene data show CDR1 as LGHDT and CDR2 as YNNKEL (reference sequence). CDR3 protein: CDSSQIAGNQPQHF. CDR3 nucleotide sequence: TGTGACAGCAGCCAAATAGCAGGGAATCAGCCCCAGCATTTT.

The sample holds many counts of this clonotype. J is TRBJ2-7 and V is TRBV3-1, with D possibly TRBD1 on 6 matching bases. Per germline, CDR1 LGHDT and CDR2 YNNKEL (reference sequence). The CDR3 is 15 residues long. The V end lost 0 bases, the J end lost 7 bases, and 16 bases lay between the germline ends. The CDR3 protein is CASSQDQGNTREQYF. The DNA for the CDR3 is TGTGCCAGCAGCCAAGACCAGGGGAATACGAGGGAGCAGTACTTC.